This record looks at one T cell receptor (beta chain) sequence and its context. Its antigen is as yet unknown. The sample originates from a study of STAT5B mutations in CD4+ large granular lymphocyte leukemia. Across the whole study: The CDR3 'QG' motif was associated with a particular HLA allele among healthy donors. Study outcomes and limitations: Roughly a quarter of private leukemic clonotypes occurred rarely in other patients' non-leukemic repertoires.

Some clones are missing from TCRdb's copy, which holds only in-frame ones; the method was immunoSEQ multiplex PCR. The data show tens of thousands of clones, with about four fifths seen just once and 0.35% to 0.4% held by the top ten. The sequenced sample consisted of CD4+ T cells from blood buffy coats. The sequence came from a human donor in good health.

CDR3 bases: TGTGCCAGCAGCTTAGAGCCGGGGGGGCGGGCTGAGCAGTTCTTC. It translates to CASSLEPGGRAEQFF. The chain joins TRBV11-2 to TRBJ2-1, with 8 bases identical to TRBD2. Trimming took 0 bases from V and 9 from J; bases not matched to a gene: 7. The germline CDR1 and CDR2 sequences are SGHAT and FQNNGV. The CDR3 consists of 15 residues. Full variable domain (missing parts from reference TRBV11-2 and TRBJ2-1): EAGVAQSPRYKIIEKRQSVAFWCNPISGHATLYWYQQILGQGPKLLIQFQNNGVVDDSQLPKDRFSAERLKGVDSTLKIQPAKLEDSAVYLCASSLEPGGRAEQFFGPGTRLTVL.